This entry lists 20 T cell receptor beta chains sequenced from one sample in a study of OX40 agonist ivuxolimab in advanced cancers. Produced via immunoSEQ multiplex PCR; TCRdb's table is partial and in-frame only. The sample lists 45,000 to 50,000 clones, roughly 91% occurring once. Source: CD4+ or CD8+ T cells sorted from blood, taken in a trial of the OX40 agonist ivuxolimab. The receptors were gathered from an adult with an advanced solid tumor such as melanoma, head and neck, liver or kidney cancer.

The chain has TRBV2 and TRBJ2-2; D is unresolved. V was clipped by 4 bases and J by 4 bases, with 10 bases between them. Germline CDR1 reads SNHLY; CDR2 reads FYNNEI. The CDR3 contains 14 residues. The CDR3 sequence is CASSVVEITGELFF. CDR3 DNA: TGTGCCAGCAGTGTTGTGGAGATCACCGGGGAGCTGTTTTTT.

V is TRBV29-1 and J is TRBJ1-2; tentative D call: TRBD1 (5 bases). Trimming removed 1 base at V and 6 bases at J, with 9 bases between. This CDR3 is built from 12 residues. CDR1 SQVTM and CDR2 ANQGSEA come from the germline V gene. DNA for the CDR3: TGCAGCGTTGAAGGTCGGGGGGATGGCTACACCTTC. Translation gives CSVEGRGDGYTF.

V usage is TRBV27 and J usage is TRBJ1-6; 11 positions match TRBD1. The CDR3 length is 14 residues. J gave up 14 bases and V 4 bases, and 7 bases lay outside the gene matches. Germline CDR1 reads MNHEY; CDR2 reads SMNVEV (reference sequence). The DNA of the CDR3 is TGTGCCAGCAGTTATGGGACAGGGGGGGGGTCCCTCCACTTT. Encoded protein: CASSYGTGGGSLHF.

The gene calls are TRBV28 and TRBJ1-3; D is unresolved. The CDR3 has 13 residues. V was shortened by 9 bases and J by 4 bases, with 13 bases between the two germline ends. CDR1 and CDR2 (germline): MDHEN, SYDVKM. The CDR3 sequence: CASQWEPGNTIYF. CDR3 nucleotide sequence: TGTGCCAGTCAGTGGGAACCCGGAAACACCATATATTTT.

A single count supports this clone. This chain links TRBV21-1 with TRBJ1-1. TRBV21-1 is annotated as a pseudogene. The CDR3 is made up of 15 amino acids. CDR3 protein: CASSQSNRMNTEAFF. CDR3 in DNA: TGTGCCAGCAGCCAGTCAAATCGGATGAACACTGAAGCTTTCTTT.

This chain joins TRBV19 and TRBJ1-1; D remains unclear. The germline V and J ends were trimmed by 3 bases and 0 bases, with 8 bases remaining between them. This CDR3 is built from 14 residues. Per the germline V gene, CDR1 is LNHDA and CDR2 is SQIVND (reference sequence). CDR3 nucleotides: TGTGCCAGTAGTATTTACGGAATGAACACTGAAGCTTTCTTT. It translates to CASSIYGMNTEAFF.

The rearrangement uses TRBV7-6 and TRBJ2-2; D is unresolved. Trimming removed 1 base at V and 4 bases at J, with 4 bases between. Germline CDR1 and CDR2: SGHVS and FNYEAQ. The CDR3 totals 13 residues. The CDR3 here is CASSLVSTGELFF. Here the CDR3 DNA reads TGTGCCAGCAGCTTAGTTAGCACCGGGGAGCTGTTTTTT.

This clone is medium-sized by share. This chain uses TRBV6-5 with TRBJ2-1; possibly TRBD1 for D (5 bases). This CDR3 contains 14 residues. From germline, CDR1 is MNHEY and CDR2 SVGAGI. The V and J ends lost 4 bases and 9 bases respectively, with 16 bases between them. The CDR3 region is CASSWGAASTEQFF. CDR3 DNA sequence: TGTGCCAGCAGTTGGGGCGCAGCCTCTACTGAGCAGTTCTTC.

This clone was counted a few times. This chain joins TRBV7-3 and TRBJ2-1; a weak D match, TRBD1 (5 bases). CDR3 length: 15 residues. V lost 5 bases to trimming and J lost 7 bases, with 18 bases between them. The germline V gene has CDR1 SGHTA and CDR2 FQGTGA. CDR3 nucleotide sequence: TGTGCCAGCAGCCAACAGCTGGGGCAGCGAAATGAGCAGTTCTTC. Translated: CASSQQLGQRNEQFF.

V usage is TRBV9 and J usage is TRBJ1-5; D might be TRBD1 (5 bases). Germline V CDR1 and CDR2: SGDLS, YYNGEE. The CDR3 sequence is 14 residues long. Trimming took 7 bases from V and 5 from J, leaving 16 bases between them. The CDR3 region has the DNA TGTGCCAGCTCGTGGGGCCAGGGAGATCAGCCCCAGCATTTT. Its translation is CASSWGQGDQPQHF. Based on the CDR3 plus reference TRBV9 and TRBJ1-5, the full variable domain is DSGVTQTPKHLITATGQRVTLRCSPRSGDLSVYWYQQSLDQGLQFLIQYYNGEERAKGNILERFSAQQFPDLHSELNLSSLELGDSALYFCASSWGQGDQPQHFGDGTRLSIL.

The rearrangement uses TRBV7-9 and TRBJ1-1; D call uncertain. V gave up 8 bases and J gave up 1 base, with 8 bases separating them. CDR3 length: 12 amino acids. Germline CDR1 SEHNR, CDR2 FQNEAQ (reference sequence). The CDR3 spells CASVWRNTEAFF. The DNA of the CDR3 is TGTGCCAGCGTCTGGAGGAACACTGAAGCTTTCTTT.

The gene calls are TRBV7-8 and TRBJ1-2, with D perhaps matching TRBD1 (5 bases). V was clipped by 4 bases and J by 8 bases, with 8 bases between them. Germline V gives CDR1 SGHVS, CDR2 FQNEAQ. The CDR3 covers 11 residues. The CDR3 region has the DNA TGTGCCAGCAGCTATGGGGGAGGCTACACCTTC. Its protein is CASSYGGGYTF.

The V and J genes are TRBV20-1 and TRBJ2-4; D ambiguous. Germline values: CDR1 DFQATT, CDR2 SNEGSKA (reference sequence). V lost 0 bases and J 8 bases, leaving 5 bases between the germline ends. There are 11 residues in the CDR3. The CDR3 here is CSARDLDIQYF. As DNA, the CDR3 is TGCAGTGCTAGAGATCTAGACATTCAGTACTTC.

V gene TRBV28 combines with J gene TRBJ2-3, with 12 bases fitting TRBD2. Germline CDR1 is MDHEN and CDR2 is SYDVKM. This CDR3 has 15 amino acids. The ends lost 5 bases at V and 6 bases at J; junction bases unmatched: 6. The CDR3 sequence is CASSHRLAGVDTQYF. Written as DNA, the CDR3 is TGTGCCAGCAGTCACCGACTAGCGGGAGTGGATACGCAGTATTTT.

The chain couples TRBV27 to TRBJ1-2; tentative D call: TRBD1 (6 bases). This CDR3 region has 14 residues. V shed 2 bases and J shed 8 bases, with 15 bases lying between them. CDR1 and CDR2 (germline): MNHEY, SMNVEV (reference sequence). CDR3 region: CASSLRGGAGGYTF. In DNA, the CDR3 is TGTGCCAGCAGTTTAAGGGGGGGCGCAGGGGGCTACACCTTC.

The chain uses TRBV29-1 and TRBJ1-1, with no clear D. This CDR3 contains 10 residues. Germline CDR1 is SQVTM and CDR2 is ANQGSEA. Trimming removed 4 bases at V and 10 bases at J, with 10 bases between. The CDR3 sequence is CSVVVGRAFF. As DNA, the CDR3 is TGCAGCGTTGTGGTAGGACGAGCTTTCTTT.

V is TRBV2 and J is TRBJ2-7; 7 bases align to TRBD2. The J segment lost 6 bases and the V segment lost 10 bases, leaving 18 bases of the junction unmatched. The CDR3 consists of 15 residues. Germline CDR1 reads SNHLY; CDR2 reads FYNNEI. The CDR3 region has the DNA TGTGCCACCACCCGGTTGAGGGAGGGCGGGTCCGAGCAGTACTTC. This codes for CATTRLREGGSEQYF.

This clone occurred once. The V call is TRBV5-6, the J call TRBJ2-4, with D perhaps TRBD2 (6 bases). The CDR3 loop spans 14 amino acids. Trimming removed 0 bases at V and 6 bases at J, with 10 bases between. CDR1 and CDR2 (germline): SGHDT, YYEEEE. CDR3: CASSLAQGLNIQYF. Written as DNA, the CDR3 is TGTGCCAGCAGCTTGGCCCAGGGACTAAACATTCAGTACTTC.

This clone showed up just a few times. Other DNA sequences from this sample encode an identical CDR3 as well. The chain combines TRBV4-2 with TRBJ2-1, with 9 bases matching TRBD2. This CDR3 contains 16 residues. Germline V lookup: CDR1 LGHNA, CDR2 YNFKEQ. After removal of 4 bases from V and 4 bases from J, the junction contained 8 bases not matched to a gene. CDR3 bases: TGTGCCAGCAGCCCCTTAGCGGGGGATTCTTACAATGAGCAGTTCTTC. The encoded protein is CASSPLAGDSYNEQFF.

The sample holds one count of this clone. The chain recombines TRBV5-8 with TRBJ1-1; tentatively, D is TRBD1 (5 bases). Looked up from germline, CDR1 is SGHTS and CDR2 is YDEGEE. Between the trimmed V and J ends, which lost 0 bases and 3 bases, there was a span of 18 bases. This CDR3 is built from 17 residues. In DNA, the CDR3 is TGTGCCAGCAGCTTGGGCCCGGGGGTAGGGTATTACACTGAAGCTTTCTTT. It yields the protein CASSLGPGVGYYTEAFF.